This entry lists 26 T cell receptor beta chains sequenced from one sample in a study of CD8 T cells in ankylosing spondylitis. Study-level points and caveats: What seemed typical of ankylosing spondylitis blood was a TCR beta motif built from roughly 8 highly homologous variants.

No antigen has been identified for these receptors. TCRdb redid the calling of the 5' RACE reads with MiXCR, one entry per CDR3 protein. The sample consists of around 430,000 distinct CDR3 sequences, roughly a sixth of them appearing once. The sample consisted of blood, either unsorted or a sorted T cell fraction (not recorded which). The receptors shown here come from a male donor with ankylosing spondylitis.

This sequence joins TRBV6-5 and TRBJ1-1; TRBD1 might be the D (6 bases). The CDR3 loop spans 13 amino acids. Germline CDR1 reads MNHEY; CDR2 reads SVGAGI. Trimming removed 2 bases from V and 7 bases from J, with 11 bases in between. In DNA form, the CDR3 reads TGTGCCAGCAGTTACGGCAGGGGCGTTGAAGCTTTCTTT. It translates to CASSYGRGVEAFF.

This clonotype was seen more than once but under ten times. The V and J genes are TRBV2 and TRBJ1-5, with D perhaps TRBD1 (6 bases). V shed 10 bases and J shed 5 bases, with 15 bases lying between them. This CDR3 is 13 amino acids long. CDR1 SNHLY and CDR2 FYNNEI come from the germline V gene. CDR3 nucleotide sequence: TGTGCCACATCGACAGGACTTTATCAGCCCCAGCATTTT. Amino acid sequence: CATSTGLYQPQHF.

Ten or more counts support this clonotype. V usage is TRBV12-3 or TRBV12-4 and J usage is TRBJ2-5; unclear D gene. The CDR3 sequence is 13 residues long. Trimming removed 4 bases at V and 8 bases at J, with 14 bases between. The CDR3 region is CASSSFVFPTQYF. The CDR3 nucleotides are TGTGCCAGCAGTTCGTTTGTGTTCCCAACCCAGTACTTC.

The CDR3 nucleotides read TGCAGTGCTAGGTCCGGTTCTGGAAACACCATATATTTT. Protein: CSARSGSGNTIYF. The rearrangement joins TRBV20-1 to TRBJ1-3; no definite D call. Germline lookup yields CDR1 DFQATT and CDR2 SNEGSKA (reference sequence). Trimming took off 3 bases at V and 1 base at J, with 7 bases between the two ends. The length of the CDR3 is 13 residues.

This clonotype was counted between two and nine times. The V call is TRBV6-5, the J call TRBJ1-1, with D uncertain. Per the germline V gene, CDR1 is MNHEY and CDR2 is SVGAGI. V gave up 2 bases and J gave up 3 bases, with 13 bases separating them. The CDR3 loop spans 15 amino acids. The CDR3 sequence is CASSYLDNYDTEAFF. The CDR3 DNA is TGTGCCAGCAGTTACCTGGATAATTATGACACTGAAGCTTTCTTT.

The CDR3: CATSLPGLGETQYF. DNA of the CDR3: TGTGCCACCAGCCTACCGGGACTAGGAGAGACCCAGTACTTC. The rearrangement links TRBV24-1 to TRBJ2-5; 8 bases align to TRBD2. Germline V lookup: CDR1 KGHDR, CDR2 SFDVKD. The ends lost 7 bases at V and 4 bases at J; junction bases unmatched: 7. This CDR3 has 14 amino acids.

This clonotype was found a few times. The chain couples TRBV2 to TRBJ2-3; maybe TRBD1 (5 bases). Trimming left V 6 bases short and J 0 bases short, with 13 bases between. The CDR3 extends over 15 amino acids. CDR1 is SNHLY, CDR2 FYNNEI, per germline. CDR3 residues: CASRGQGISTDTQYF. The CDR3 nucleotides read TGTGCCAGCAGGGGGCAGGGTATTAGCACAGATACGCAGTATTTT.

The chain couples TRBV6-2 or TRBV6-3 to TRBJ2-7, with 7 bases fitting TRBD2. V lost 8 bases, J lost 5 bases, and 18 bases stayed unmatched. Germline CDR1 MNHEY, CDR2 SVGEGT. The CDR3 consists of 16 residues. CDR3 nucleotide sequence: TGTGCCAGCTCCTGGGAATATGGGACTAAAACCCACGAGCAGTACTTC. Residues: CASSWEYGTKTHEQYF.

V is TRBV7-9 and J is TRBJ2-2; weak D call: TRBD1 (6 bases). V lost 1 base and J lost 2, with 11 bases in between. Germline CDR1 is SEHNR and CDR2 is FQNEAQ (reference sequence). The CDR3 is 16 residues long. This CDR3 reads CASSLGDRINTGELFF. CDR3 sequence (DNA): TGTGCCAGCAGCTTAGGAGACAGGATCAACACCGGGGAGCTGTTTTTT. The full variable domain, rest sourced from reference TRBV7-9 and TRBJ2-2, is DTGVSQNPRHKITKRGQNVTFRCDPISEHNRLYWYRQTLGQGPEFLTYFQNEAQLEKSRLLSDRFSAERPKGSFSTLEIQRTEQGDSAMYLCASSLGDRINTGELFFGEGSRLTVL.

The chain links TRBV7-2 to TRBJ2-1; D might be TRBD2 (6 bases). The V gene lost 3 bases and the J gene lost 3 bases, with 9 bases spanning the gap. The germline CDR1 and CDR2 sequences are SGHTA and FQGNSA. CDR3 length: 14 residues. The CDR3 bases are TGTGCCAGCAGCTTTTCTAGCGACTACAATGAGCAGTTCTTC. Translated: CASSFSSDYNEQFF.

The J gene is TRBJ2-5, the V gene TRBV12-3 or TRBV12-4, with 7 bases fitting TRBD1. J was trimmed by 4 bases and V by 1 base; bases with no gene match: 9. This CDR3 comprises 16 residues. The CDR3 region has the DNA TGTGCCAGCAGTTTAGGCGCGACAGGGAGAGGAGAGACCCAGTACTTC. Translated: CASSLGATGRGETQYF.

This clonotype was observed a handful of times. This chain uses TRBV29-1 with TRBJ2-3, with D uncertain. CDR1 and CDR2 from the germline V gene are SQVTM and ANQGSEA. CDR3 size: 13 residues. V lost 3 bases and J 3 bases, leaving 10 bases between the germline ends. In DNA, the CDR3 is TGCAGCGTTGAGGAGTTTGGGACAGATACGCAGTATTTT. Its protein is CSVEEFGTDTQYF.

This clonotype was found a few times. This chain joins TRBV28 and TRBJ1-1; D not resolved. Germline loops: CDR1 MDHEN, CDR2 SYDVKM. The CDR3 runs 12 residues. The V end lost 7 bases, the J end lost 4 bases, and 10 bases lay between the germline ends. The CDR3 nucleotides are TGTGCCAGCATTTCATCGGTCACTGAAGCTTTCTTT. Translation gives CASISSVTEAFF. The full variable domain, rest sourced from reference TRBV28 and TRBJ1-1, is DVKVTQSSRYLVKRTGEKVFLECVQDMDHENMFWYRQDPGLGLRLIYFSYDVKMKEKGDIPEGYSVSREKKERFSLILESASTNQTSMYLCASISSVTEAFFGQGTRLTVV.

This clonotype occurred a few times. The J gene is TRBJ2-1, the V gene TRBV2; 7 bases fit TRBD2. Germline V lookup: CDR1 SNHLY, CDR2 FYNNEI. CDR3 size: 12 residues. Trimming at V came to 8 bases and at J to 4 bases, leaving 2 bases not matched to a gene. CDR3 sequence reads: CASGGDYNEQFF. In DNA form, the CDR3 reads TGTGCCAGCGGGGGGGATTACAATGAGCAGTTCTTC.

This clonotype was seen once. The CDR3 sequence: CASSDPGQGPNYGYTF. CDR3 nucleotides: TGTGCCAGCAGTGATCCGGGACAGGGACCTAACTATGGCTACACCTTC. The chain uses TRBV25-1 and TRBJ1-2; 9 nucleotides line up with TRBD1. Germline CDR1 MGHDK, CDR2 SYGVNS. The CDR3 has 16 amino acids. V lost 3 bases and J lost 0; bases outside the gene matches: 5.

The chain is built from TRBV19 and TRBJ1-5, with unresolved D. The CDR3 contains 15 residues. CDR1 is LNHDA, CDR2 SQIVND, per germline (reference sequence). V lost 8 bases and J 2 bases, leaving 16 bases between the germline ends. The CDR3 here is CASSPTLRGNQPQHF. Written as DNA, the CDR3 is TGTGCCAGTTCCCCGACCCTTAGGGGCAATCAGCCCCAGCATTTT. Full variable domain (outside the CDR3, taken from reference TRBV19 and TRBJ1-5): DGGITQSPKYLFRKEGQNVTLSCEQNLNHDAMYWYRQDPGQGLRLIYYSQIVNDFQKGDIAEGYSVSREKKESFPLTVTSAQKNPTAFYLCASSPTLRGNQPQHFGDGTRLSIL.

V usage is TRBV10-3 and J usage is TRBJ1-1; 8 bases align to TRBD1. V lost 2 bases, J lost 4 bases, and 9 bases stayed unmatched. The CDR3 contains 16 residues. CDR1 ENHRY and CDR2 SYGVKD come from the germline V gene. The CDR3 reads CAISERPGTGFTEAFF. CDR3 in DNA: TGTGCCATCAGTGAGCGACCCGGGACAGGTTTCACTGAAGCTTTCTTT.

This clonotype was counted many times. In nucleotides, the CDR3 is TGTGCCAGCAGTCGAGGGGAAAACTATGGCTACACCTTC. The encoded protein is CASSRGENYGYTF. J is TRBJ1-2 and V is TRBV3-1; D possibly corresponds to TRBD1 (5 bases). Germline loops: CDR1 LGHDT, CDR2 YNNKEL (reference sequence). The CDR3 length is 13 residues. The V end was cut by 6 bases, the J end by 2 bases, with 10 bases between.

V is TRBV12-3 or TRBV12-4 and J is TRBJ2-7; 8 nucleotides match TRBD1. Losses at the gene ends were 1 base for V and 6 bases for J; bases not matched to a gene: 2. The CDR3 has 13 residues. The CDR3 protein is CASSLVTGGEQYF. For the CDR3, the DNA is TGTGCCAGCAGTTTAGTAACAGGGGGCGAGCAGTACTTC.

This clonotype appeared a few times. The V gene is TRBV25-1, the J gene TRBJ1-6, with D tentatively TRBD1 (5 bases). Trimming pared 3 bases from V and 8 bases from J, leaving 8 bases between. Looked up from germline, CDR1 is MGHDK and CDR2 is SYGVNS. The length of the CDR3 is 13 residues. CDR3 sequence reads: CASSDGGYSPLHF. The CDR3 nucleotides read TGTGCCAGCAGTGACGGGGGATATTCACCCCTCCACTTT.

The chain recombines TRBV18 with TRBJ2-1, with D possibly TRBD1 on 7 matching bases. This CDR3 has 15 residues. The germline gives CDR1 KGHSH, CDR2 LQKENI. Deletions cut 0 bases from V and 9 bases from J, with 15 bases between. The CDR3 nucleotides are TGTGCCAGCTCACCACCTCCAGGGGGGTATGGTGAGCAGTTCTTC. The encoded protein is CASSPPPGGYGEQFF.

The chain is built from TRBV12-3 or TRBV12-4 and TRBJ2-7; TRBD2 matches at 7 bases. Trimming cost V 7 bases and J 4 bases; bases outside gene matches: 7. This CDR3 is 13 amino acids long. The CDR3 here is CASTLGGVYEQYF. CDR3 sequence (DNA): TGTGCCAGCACTCTTGGGGGGGTTTACGAGCAGTACTTC.

This clonotype has a handful of counts. This chain connects TRBV5-1 to TRBJ1-4, with a weak D call TRBD1 (5 bases). The CDR3 is made up of 18 amino acids. The germline gives CDR1 SGHRS, CDR2 YFSETQ. V was pared by 3 bases and J by 0 bases, with 18 bases between. The CDR3 region has the DNA TGCGCCAGCAGCTCGGGGCCCCTGGACGCTGCAACTAATGAAAAACTGTTTTTT. Encoded protein: CASSSGPLDAATNEKLFF.

This clonotype has only a few counts. The chain recombines TRBV6-2 or TRBV6-3 with TRBJ2-5; 10 bases align to TRBD1. CDR3 length: 15 amino acids. The V and J ends lost 2 bases and 2 bases, in that order; junction bases with no gene match: 2. Germline loops: CDR1 MNHEY, CDR2 SVGEGT. In nucleotides, the CDR3 is TGTGCCAGCAGTTACCCGGGACAGGGGCAAGAGACCCAGTACTTC. It is translated as CASSYPGQGQETQYF.

The genes are TRBV7-9 and TRBJ1-1; the match to TRBD1 covers 11 bases. Germline-derived CDR1 and CDR2 are SEHNR and FQNEAQ (reference sequence). This CDR3 is 15 amino acids long. V gave up 5 bases and J gave up 7 bases; unmatched junction bases: 9. The CDR3 sequence: CASSRGGTGGVEAFF. The CDR3 DNA follows: TGTGCCAGCAGCCGAGGGGGGACAGGGGGTGTTGAAGCTTTCTTT.

This clonotype was detected only a few times. This chain connects TRBV29-1 to TRBJ1-1, with D uncertain. V was clipped by 8 bases and J by 0 bases, with 13 bases between them. The germline V gene has CDR1 SQVTM and CDR2 ANQGSEA. The CDR3 length is 13 residues. The CDR3 DNA sequence: TGCAGCTTTCGCATGGGATTGAACACTGAAGCTTTCTTT. The encoded protein is CSFRMGLNTEAFF.